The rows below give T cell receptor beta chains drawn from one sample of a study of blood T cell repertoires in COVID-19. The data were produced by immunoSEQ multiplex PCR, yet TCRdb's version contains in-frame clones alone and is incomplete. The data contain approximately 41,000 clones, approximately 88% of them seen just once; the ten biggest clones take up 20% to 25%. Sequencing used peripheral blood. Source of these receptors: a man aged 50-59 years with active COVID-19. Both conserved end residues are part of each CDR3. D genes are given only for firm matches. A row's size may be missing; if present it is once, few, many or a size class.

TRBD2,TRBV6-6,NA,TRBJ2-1,CASRSSGRSNEQFF,TGTGCCAGCAGATCTAGCGGGAGGTCAAATGAGCAGTTCTTC
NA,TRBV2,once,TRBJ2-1,CASTPGTWSFF,TGTGCCAGCACTCCCGGGACTTGGTCGTTCTTC
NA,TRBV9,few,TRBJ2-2,CASSPPTPENTGELFF,TGTGCCAGCAGCCCCCCCACACCAGAGAACACCGGGGAGCTGTTTTTT
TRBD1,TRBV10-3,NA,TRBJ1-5,CAISPGQGQPQHF,TGTGCCATCAGTCCCGGACAGGGGCAGCCCCAGCATTTT
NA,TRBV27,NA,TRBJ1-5,CASGGGTGQNQPQHF,TGTGCCAGCGGGGGGGGTACGGGACAAAATCAGCCCCAGCATTTT
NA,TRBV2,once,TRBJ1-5,CASSEYRTQPQHF,TGTGCCAGCAGTGAATACAGGACACAGCCCCAGCATTTT
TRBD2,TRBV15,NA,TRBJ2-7,CATSRDLTSWYEQYF,TGTGCCACCAGCAGAGATCTGACTAGCTGGTACGAGCAGTACTTC
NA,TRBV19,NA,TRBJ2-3,CASSITPATDTQYF,TGTGCCAGTAGTATTACTCCTGCGACAGATACGCAGTATTTT
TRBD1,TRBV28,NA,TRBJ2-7,CASRIGTGAPYEQYF,TGTGCCAGCAGAATAGGGACAGGGGCCCCCTACGAGCAGTACTTC
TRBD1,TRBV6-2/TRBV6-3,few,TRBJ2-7,CASSIGTGFGQYF,TGTGCCAGCAGTATCGGGACAGGGTTTGGGCAGTACTTC
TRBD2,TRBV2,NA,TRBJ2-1,CASNIAGGINEQFF,TGTGCCAGCAATATAGCGGGAGGGATCAATGAGCAGTTCTTC
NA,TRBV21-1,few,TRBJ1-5,CASSKMAYWGTNQPQHF,TGTGCCAGCAGCAAAATGGCCTACTGGGGCACCAATCAGCCCCAGCATTTT
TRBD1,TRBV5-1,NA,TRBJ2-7,CASSTDRGGTYEQYF,TGCGCCAGCAGCACGGACAGGGGGGGTACCTACGAGCAGTACTTC
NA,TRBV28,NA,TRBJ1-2,CASSLITGGGVGYTF,TGTGCCAGCAGTTTAATTACAGGAGGGGGGGTCGGCTACACCTTC
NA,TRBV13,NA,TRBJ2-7,CASSPAGVYEQYF,TGTGCCAGCAGCCCAGCAGGGGTCTACGAGCAGTACTTC
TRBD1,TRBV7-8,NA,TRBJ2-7,CASSRGQGVWYEQYF,TGTGCCAGCAGCCGGGGACAGGGAGTTTGGTACGAGCAGTACTTC
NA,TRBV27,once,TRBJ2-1,CASRSVGLGGLEQFF,TGTGCCAGCCGTTCTGTAGGACTAGGGGGATTGGAGCAGTTCTTC
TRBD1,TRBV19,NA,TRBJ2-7,CASSTGQGYEQYF,TGTGCCAGTAGTACCGGACAGGGGTACGAGCAGTACTTC
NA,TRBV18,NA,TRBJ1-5,CASSPAGRGNQPQHF,TGTGCCAGCTCCCCCGCGGGGAGGGGCAATCAGCCCCAGCATTTT
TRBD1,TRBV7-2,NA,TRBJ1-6,CASSLLGQGNSPLHF,TGTGCCAGCAGCCTCCTTGGACAGGGGAATTCACCCCTCCACTTT
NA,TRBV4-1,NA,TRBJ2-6,CASSPNGANVLTF,TGCGCCAGCAGCCCCAATGGGGCCAACGTCCTGACTTTC
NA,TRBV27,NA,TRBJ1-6,CASSTDTANSPLHF,TGTGCCAGCAGTACGGACACCGCAAATTCACCCCTCCACTTT
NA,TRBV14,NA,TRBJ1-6,CASSQVRWVRNSPLHF,TGTGCCAGCAGCCAAGTTCGGTGGGTGCGGAATTCACCCCTCCACTTT
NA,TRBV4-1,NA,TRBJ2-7,CASSLLTGEQYF,TGCGCCAGCAGCCTGTTGACGGGCGAGCAGTACTTC
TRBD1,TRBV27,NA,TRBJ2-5,CASMDRGERETQYF,TGTGCCAGCATGGACAGGGGTGAGAGAGAGACCCAGTACTTC
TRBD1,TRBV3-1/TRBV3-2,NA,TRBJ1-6,CASSQPGGSYNSPLHF,TGTGCCAGCAGCCAGCCAGGGGGCTCCTATAATTCACCCCTCCACTTT
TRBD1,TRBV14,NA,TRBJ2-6,CASSRRQGIANVLTF,TGTGCCAGCAGCCGCCGACAGGGAATCGCCAACGTCCTGACTTTC
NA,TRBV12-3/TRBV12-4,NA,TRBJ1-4,CASRGVVLFF,TGTGCCAGCCGGGGGGTAGTTCTGTTTTTT
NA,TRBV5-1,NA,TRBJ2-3,CASSLVGGADTQYF,TGCGCCAGCAGCTTGGTAGGCGGGGCAGATACGCAGTATTTT
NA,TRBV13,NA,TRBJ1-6,CASSLVQGPLHF,TGTGCCAGCAGCTTGGTGCAGGGCCCCCTCCACTTT
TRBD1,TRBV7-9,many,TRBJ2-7,CASSFRQGNSYEQYF,TGTGCCAGCAGCTTTAGACAGGGAAACTCCTACGAGCAGTACTTC
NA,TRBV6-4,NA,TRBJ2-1,CASSDALSSYNEQFF,TGTGCCAGCAGTGACGCCCTTAGCTCCTACAATGAGCAGTTCTTC
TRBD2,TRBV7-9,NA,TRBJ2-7,CASSPPQTGRASGYEQYF,TGTGCCAGCAGCCCGCCCCAGACCGGGAGGGCCTCGGGCTACGAGCAGTACTTC
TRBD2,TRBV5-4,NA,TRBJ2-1,CASSTPGTSGYNEQFF,TGTGCCAGCAGCACCCCCGGGACTAGCGGATACAATGAGCAGTTCTTC
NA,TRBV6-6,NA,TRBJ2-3,CASSADSSSTDTQYF,TGTGCCAGCAGTGCGGACAGTTCTAGCACAGATACGCAGTATTTT
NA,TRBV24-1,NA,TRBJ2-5,CATSEVAGQQETQYF,TGTGCCACCAGTGAGGTGGCAGGGCAGCAAGAGACCCAGTACTTC
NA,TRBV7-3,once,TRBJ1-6,CASRPGQRAWSSYNSPLHF,TGTGCCAGCAGACCGGGACAAAGGGCCTGGAGCTCCTATAATTCACCCCTCCACTTT
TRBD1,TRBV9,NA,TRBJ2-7,CASSAGTDYEQYF,TGTGCCAGCAGCGCCGGGACAGACTACGAGCAGTACTTC
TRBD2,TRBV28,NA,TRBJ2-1,CASSSGGSYNEQFF,TGTGCCAGCAGTAGCGGGGGCTCCTACAATGAGCAGTTCTTC
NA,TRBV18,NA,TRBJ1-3,CASSPWGRSSGNTIYF,TGTGCCAGCTCCCCGTGGGGCAGGAGCTCTGGAAACACCATATATTTT
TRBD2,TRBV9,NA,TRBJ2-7,CASSPKLAGYEQYF,TGTGCCAGCAGCCCAAAACTAGCGGGCTACGAGCAGTACTTC
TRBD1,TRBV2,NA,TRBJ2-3,CASSDTGGTDTQYF,TGTGCCAGCAGTGACACAGGGGGGACAGATACGCAGTATTTT
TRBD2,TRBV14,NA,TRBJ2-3,CASSQGTRSAPFSTDTQYF,TGTGCCAGCAGCCAAGGGACTAGGAGTGCCCCTTTTAGCACAGATACGCAGTATTTT
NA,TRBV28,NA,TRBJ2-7,CASSSDRYEQYF,TGTGCCAGCAGTTCAGACAGGTACGAGCAGTACTTC
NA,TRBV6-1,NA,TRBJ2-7,CASGGQGHLLSYEQYF,TGTGCCAGCGGTGGGCAGGGCCACCTCCTGTCCTACGAGCAGTACTTC
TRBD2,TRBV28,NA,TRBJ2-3,CASSLGGSGRGDTQYF,TGTGCCAGCAGCCTCGGTGGAAGCGGGAGGGGAGATACGCAGTATTTT
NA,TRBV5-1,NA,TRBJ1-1,CASSQDSPEAFF,TGCGCCAGCAGCCAGGACAGTCCTGAAGCTTTCTTT
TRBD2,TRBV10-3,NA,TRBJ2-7,CAIRATSGTYEQYF,TGTGCCATCAGAGCTACTAGCGGGACCTACGAGCAGTACTTC
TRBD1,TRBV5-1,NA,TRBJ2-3,CASSSGQGLQYF,TGCGCCAGCAGCTCAGGACAGGGGCTGCAGTATTTT
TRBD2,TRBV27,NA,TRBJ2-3,CASSYRLAGPGDTQYF,TGTGCCAGCAGCTACAGGCTAGCGGGGCCAGGAGATACGCAGTATTTT